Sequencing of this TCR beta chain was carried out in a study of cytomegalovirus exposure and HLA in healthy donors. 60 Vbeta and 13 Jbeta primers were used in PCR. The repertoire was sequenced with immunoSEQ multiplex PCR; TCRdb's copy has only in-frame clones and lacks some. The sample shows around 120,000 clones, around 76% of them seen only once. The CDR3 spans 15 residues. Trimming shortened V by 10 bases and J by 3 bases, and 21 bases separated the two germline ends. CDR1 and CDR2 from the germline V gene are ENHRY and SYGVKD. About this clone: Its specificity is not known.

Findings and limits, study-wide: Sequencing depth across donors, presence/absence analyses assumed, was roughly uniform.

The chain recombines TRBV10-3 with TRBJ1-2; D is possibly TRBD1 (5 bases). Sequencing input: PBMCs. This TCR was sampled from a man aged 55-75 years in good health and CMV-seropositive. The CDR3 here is CASPGGGDVYYGYTF. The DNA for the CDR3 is TGTGCCAGCCCCGGGGGTGGGGACGTCTACTATGGCTACACCTTC.